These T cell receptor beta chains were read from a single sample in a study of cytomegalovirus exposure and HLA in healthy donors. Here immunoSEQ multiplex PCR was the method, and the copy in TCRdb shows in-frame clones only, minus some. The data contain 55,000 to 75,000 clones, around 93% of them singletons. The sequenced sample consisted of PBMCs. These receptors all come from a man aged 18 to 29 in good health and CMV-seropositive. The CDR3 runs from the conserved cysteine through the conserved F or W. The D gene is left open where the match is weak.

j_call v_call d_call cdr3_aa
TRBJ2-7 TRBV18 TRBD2 CASSPSGSPYEQYF
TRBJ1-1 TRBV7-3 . CASSSQQGTEAFF
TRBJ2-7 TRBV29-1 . CSVTEGYEQYF
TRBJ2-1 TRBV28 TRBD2 CAILGGGLDSPNEQFF
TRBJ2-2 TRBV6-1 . CASSAGHLGGELFF
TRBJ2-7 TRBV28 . CASSLPGGYEQYF
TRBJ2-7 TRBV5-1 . CASRVAVSYEQYF
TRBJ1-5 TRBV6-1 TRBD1 CASSDSTGVQPQHF
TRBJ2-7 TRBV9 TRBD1 CASNRTGAQWLRRYEQYF
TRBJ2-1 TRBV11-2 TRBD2 CASSFARESIYNEQFF
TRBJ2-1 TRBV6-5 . CASRQNSYNEQFF
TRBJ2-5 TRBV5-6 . CASSPIGGSEETQYF
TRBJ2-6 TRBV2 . CASSEAGPGHFSGANVLTF
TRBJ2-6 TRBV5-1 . CASSLEVGANVLTF
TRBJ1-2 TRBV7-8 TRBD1 CASSLATGGYGYTF
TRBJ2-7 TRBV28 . CASTVLQGSYEQYF
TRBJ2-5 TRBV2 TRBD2 CARNAQGTSVETQYF
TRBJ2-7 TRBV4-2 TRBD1 CASSQQTGTGQYEQYF
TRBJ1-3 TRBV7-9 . CASSPRVRLSSGNTIYF
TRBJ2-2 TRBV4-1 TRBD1 CASSGAGTATGELFF
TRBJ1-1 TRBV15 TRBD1 CATSKRGQIITEAFF
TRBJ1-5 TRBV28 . CASSPGGTQPQHF
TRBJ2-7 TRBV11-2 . CASSGGEGAFPYEQYF
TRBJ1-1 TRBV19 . CASSLGQNTEAFF
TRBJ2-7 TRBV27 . CASSFSSGSYEQYF
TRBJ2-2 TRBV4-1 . CASRHAGANTGELFF
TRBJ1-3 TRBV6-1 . CASMRGGAAGNTIYF
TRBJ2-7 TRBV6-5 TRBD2 CASSYRAGGYEQYF
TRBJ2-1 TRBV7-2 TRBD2 CASSLRVSGISNEQFF
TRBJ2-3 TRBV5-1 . CASSRDSRGADTQYF
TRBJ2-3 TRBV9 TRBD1 CASSTGKKGAADTQYF
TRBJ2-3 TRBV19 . CASTVGGALDTQYF